These 3 T cell receptor beta chains share one sample of origin, sequenced in a study of T cells in Graves' hyperthyroidism and ophthalmopathy. The investigators amplified TCR beta CDR3 regions from RNA transcripts. The HTBI primer set was used in a first-round RT-PCR of the TCR CDR3. MiXCR, run by TCRdb on the multiplex PCR reads, gives a single entry per CDR3 protein. The sample contains approximately 300,000 distinct CDR3 sequences, about 17% of which appear only once. The sequencing input was blood. The source is a woman aged 55-70 years with Graves' ophthalmopathy.

This clonotype was seen repeatedly, ten times or more. The chain recombines TRBV3-1 with TRBJ2-5; D is perhaps TRBD1 or TRBD2 (6 bases each). The V gene's germline CDR1 is LGHDT and CDR2 YNNKEL (reference sequence). Trimming left V 0 bases short and J 7 bases short, with 9 bases between. The CDR3 covers 13 residues. In DNA, the CDR3 is TGTGCCAGCAGCCAAGATAAGGGGGGGACCCAGTACTTC. Translated: CASSQDKGGTQYF.

V and J are TRBV10-3 and TRBJ1-4, with 8 bases aligning to TRBD1. This CDR3 spans 15 amino acids. Germline V gene sequence: CDR1 ENHRY, CDR2 SYGVKD. The trim removed 0 bases at V and 8 bases at J, leaving 5 bases unmatched. The CDR3 is CAISESQDREEKLFF. The CDR3 nucleotides are TGTGCCATCAGTGAGTCCCAGGACAGGGAAGAAAAACTGTTTTTT.

This chain links TRBV4-2 with TRBJ2-7, with D unclear. V was shortened by 0 bases and J by 2 bases, with 5 bases between the two germline ends. CDR3 size: 13 residues. The germline gives CDR1 LGHNA, CDR2 YNFKEQ. The CDR3 protein is CASSQETAYEQYF. In nucleotides, the CDR3 is TGTGCCAGCAGCCAAGAAACAGCCTACGAGCAGTACTTC.